This is a list of T cell receptor beta chains from one sample in a study of blood T cell repertoires in COVID-19. Assay: immunoSEQ multiplex PCR; the TCRdb copy retains only in-frame clones and omits some. Seen here are about 220,000 clones, around 82% observed once, and the top ten hold about 5.3%. Sequencing was performed on PBMCs or T cells enriched from blood (not recorded which). All receptors come from a woman between 45 and 65 years old who had been exposed to COVID-19. Both conserved end residues are part of each CDR3. A D gene is named only where the DNA matches it firmly. Rows may omit the clone size; those that give it use once, few, many or a size class.

d_gene: TRBD1
v_gene: TRBV18
j_gene: TRBJ1-1
abundance: -
CDR3aa: CASSSNQGGNTEAFF
CDR3nt: TGTGCCAGCTCATCGAATCAGGGGGGAAACACTGAAGCTTTCTTT

d_gene: TRBD1
v_gene: TRBV10-3
j_gene: TRBJ1-5
abundance: -
CDR3aa: CAISDSDREYQPQHF
CDR3nt: TGTGCCATCAGTGATTCGGACAGGGAGTATCAGCCCCAGCATTTT

d_gene: -
v_gene: TRBV12-3/TRBV12-4
j_gene: TRBJ1-5
abundance: -
CDR3aa: CASTRTANQPQHF
CDR3nt: TGTGCCAGCACCCGGACAGCTAATCAGCCCCAGCATTTT

d_gene: -
v_gene: TRBV5-1
j_gene: TRBJ1-6
abundance: -
CDR3aa: CASSSDPGLTNSPLHF
CDR3nt: TGCGCCAGCAGCTCGGATCCGGGACTGACAAATTCACCCCTCCACTTT

d_gene: TRBD2
v_gene: TRBV5-4
j_gene: TRBJ2-3
abundance: -
CDR3aa: CASSLGLAGVDTQYF
CDR3nt: TGTGCCAGCAGCTTAGGACTAGCGGGGGTAGATACGCAGTATTTT

d_gene: -
v_gene: TRBV11-2
j_gene: TRBJ2-3
abundance: -
CDR3aa: CASSLGTGDTQYF
CDR3nt: TGTGCCAGCAGCTTAGGAACAGGGGATACGCAGTATTTT

d_gene: -
v_gene: TRBV5-1
j_gene: TRBJ1-6
abundance: -
CDR3aa: CASRFNRDNSPLHF
CDR3nt: TGCGCCAGCAGGTTTAACAGGGACAATTCACCCCTCCACTTT

d_gene: -
v_gene: TRBV7-7
j_gene: TRBJ1-4
abundance: -
CDR3aa: CASSPDGGEKLFF
CDR3nt: TGTGCCAGCAGCCCGGACGGGGGGGAAAAACTGTTTTTT

d_gene: -
v_gene: TRBV25-1
j_gene: TRBJ2-5
abundance: -
CDR3aa: CASSEWGSRETQYF
CDR3nt: TGTGCCAGCAGTGAATGGGGCAGTCGAGAGACCCAGTACTTC

d_gene: -
v_gene: TRBV24-1
j_gene: TRBJ2-7
abundance: few
CDR3aa: CATSEGTLYEQYF
CDR3nt: TGTGCCACCAGTGAGGGGACTCTCTACGAGCAGTACTTC

d_gene: -
v_gene: TRBV20-1
j_gene: TRBJ1-1
abundance: -
CDR3aa: CSAPENTEAFF
CDR3nt: TGCAGTGCCCCAGAGAACACTGAAGCTTTCTTT

d_gene: TRBD1
v_gene: TRBV5-6
j_gene: TRBJ1-1
abundance: once
CDR3aa: CASSPGQGRNTEAFF
CDR3nt: TGTGCCAGCAGCCCCGGACAGGGGAGAAACACTGAAGCTTTCTTT

d_gene: -
v_gene: TRBV7-9
j_gene: TRBJ2-7
abundance: -
CDR3aa: CASSLTGGRYEQYF
CDR3nt: TGTGCCAGCAGCTTAACGGGTGGCCGCTACGAGCAGTACTTC

d_gene: -
v_gene: TRBV4-2
j_gene: TRBJ2-7
abundance: few
CDR3aa: CASSHIEDEQYF
CDR3nt: TGTGCCAGCAGCCATATAGAGGACGAGCAGTACTTC

d_gene: -
v_gene: TRBV9
j_gene: TRBJ1-1
abundance: -
CDR3aa: CASSLTGQQGTEAFF
CDR3nt: TGTGCCAGCAGCCTGACCGGACAGCAGGGAACTGAAGCTTTCTTT

d_gene: TRBD2
v_gene: TRBV28
j_gene: TRBJ2-3
abundance: -
CDR3aa: CASSLGRGGTDTQYF
CDR3nt: TGTGCCAGCAGTTTAGGGCGGGGGGGCACAGATACGCAGTATTTT

d_gene: TRBD2
v_gene: TRBV15
j_gene: TRBJ2-3
abundance: -
CDR3aa: CATSKRGEGSDTQYF
CDR3nt: TGTGCCACCAGCAAGCGGGGGGAAGGATCAGATACGCAGTATTTT

d_gene: -
v_gene: TRBV7-9
j_gene: TRBJ2-3
abundance: once
CDR3aa: CASSFSSGTDTQYF
CDR3nt: TGTGCCAGCAGCTTTTCTAGCGGCACAGATACGCAGTATTTT

d_gene: TRBD1
v_gene: TRBV6-5
j_gene: TRBJ1-2
abundance: once
CDR3aa: CASRPQGARGYTF
CDR3nt: TGTGCCAGCAGACCGCAGGGGGCAAGAGGCTACACCTTC

d_gene: TRBD2
v_gene: TRBV11-2
j_gene: TRBJ2-5
abundance: -
CDR3aa: CASSPGGTETQYF
CDR3nt: TGTGCCAGCAGCCCGGGAGGGACAGAGACCCAGTACTTC

d_gene: -
v_gene: TRBV13
j_gene: TRBJ1-1
abundance: -
CDR3aa: CASSRRDINAEAFF
CDR3nt: TGTGCCAGCAGCCGCCGGGACATTAACGCTGAAGCTTTCTTT

d_gene: -
v_gene: TRBV7-9
j_gene: TRBJ1-4
abundance: -
CDR3aa: CASSKTGGNEKLFF
CDR3nt: TGTGCCAGCAGCAAGACAGGCGGTAATGAAAAACTGTTTTTT

d_gene: TRBD1
v_gene: TRBV6-1
j_gene: TRBJ1-2
abundance: -
CDR3aa: CASSELPGTGYYGYTF
CDR3nt: TGTGCCAGCAGTGAACTCCCCGGGACAGGTTATTATGGCTACACCTTC

d_gene: TRBD2
v_gene: TRBV15
j_gene: TRBJ2-1
abundance: once
CDR3aa: CATSRGTSGGNNEQFF
CDR3nt: TGTGCCACCAGCAGAGGGACTAGCGGGGGGAACAATGAGCAGTTCTTC

d_gene: -
v_gene: TRBV24-1
j_gene: TRBJ1-2
abundance: once
CDR3aa: CATSDRRGGYTF
CDR3nt: TGTGCCACCTCCGACAGGCGCGGGGGCTACACCTTC

d_gene: TRBD2
v_gene: TRBV5-1
j_gene: TRBJ2-2
abundance: once
CDR3aa: CASTSLAGGLLFF
CDR3nt: TGCGCCAGCACCTCACTAGCGGGGGGGCTTCTGTTTTTT

d_gene: TRBD2
v_gene: TRBV6-5
j_gene: TRBJ2-3
abundance: -
CDR3aa: CASSSGRADTQYF
CDR3nt: TGTGCCAGCAGTTCAGGGAGGGCAGATACGCAGTATTTT

d_gene: -
v_gene: TRBV4-3
j_gene: TRBJ1-1
abundance: -
CDR3aa: CASSPRLGPTEAFF
CDR3nt: TGCGCCAGCAGCCCTCGATTGGGCCCCACTGAAGCTTTCTTT

d_gene: TRBD1
v_gene: TRBV20-1
j_gene: TRBJ2-5
abundance: few
CDR3aa: CSASPDRGIQETQYF
CDR3nt: TGCAGTGCTAGTCCCGACAGGGGGATCCAAGAGACCCAGTACTTC

d_gene: TRBD1
v_gene: TRBV4-2
j_gene: TRBJ1-2
abundance: -
CDR3aa: CASSQGDRTNYGYTF
CDR3nt: TGTGCCAGCAGCCAAGGGGACAGGACGAACTATGGCTACACCTTC

d_gene: TRBD1
v_gene: TRBV6-5
j_gene: TRBJ1-1
abundance: -
CDR3aa: CASRSDRGNTEAFF
CDR3nt: TGTGCCAGCAGGTCAGACAGGGGTAACACTGAAGCTTTCTTT

d_gene: -
v_gene: TRBV6-1
j_gene: TRBJ1-3
abundance: -
CDR3aa: CASSETGLNTIYF
CDR3nt: TGTGCCAGCAGTGAAACGGGGTTAAACACCATATATTTT

d_gene: -
v_gene: TRBV5-1
j_gene: TRBJ2-5
abundance: -
CDR3aa: CASSLGVGDQETQYF
CDR3nt: TGCGCCAGCAGCTTGGGTGTCGGGGACCAAGAGACCCAGTACTTC

d_gene: TRBD1
v_gene: TRBV18
j_gene: TRBJ1-2
abundance: -
CDR3aa: CASSPRTGPAPGGYTF
CDR3nt: TGTGCCAGCTCACCCAGGACAGGGCCGGCCCCGGGTGGCTACACCTTC

d_gene: TRBD1
v_gene: TRBV6-2/TRBV6-3
j_gene: TRBJ1-5
abundance: -
CDR3aa: CASSPDRGNQPQHF
CDR3nt: TGTGCCAGCAGTCCCGACAGGGGTAATCAGCCCCAGCATTTT

d_gene: -
v_gene: TRBV6-2/TRBV6-3
j_gene: TRBJ1-1
abundance: -
CDR3aa: CASSYPMNTEAFF
CDR3nt: TGTGCCAGCAGTTACCCAATGAACACTGAAGCTTTCTTT

d_gene: TRBD1
v_gene: TRBV6-1
j_gene: TRBJ1-5
abundance: -
CDR3aa: CASSAGTAVYSNQPQHF
CDR3nt: TGTGCCAGCAGTGCCGGGACAGCAGTTTATAGCAATCAGCCCCAGCATTTT

d_gene: TRBD1
v_gene: TRBV2
j_gene: TRBJ2-1
abundance: -
CDR3aa: CASSADRARYNEQFF
CDR3nt: TGTGCCAGCAGTGCCGACAGGGCCCGCTACAATGAGCAGTTCTTC

d_gene: TRBD1
v_gene: TRBV28
j_gene: TRBJ1-2
abundance: -
CDR3aa: CASLPRVAGTGRKYNYGYTF
CDR3nt: TGTGCCAGCCTTCCTAGGGTGGCCGGGACAGGGAGGAAGTACAACTATGGCTACACCTTC

d_gene: -
v_gene: TRBV18
j_gene: TRBJ1-3
abundance: -
CDR3aa: CASSPPGYSGNTIYF
CDR3nt: TGTGCCAGCTCACCACCGGGCTACTCTGGAAACACCATATATTTT

d_gene: TRBD2
v_gene: TRBV3-1/TRBV3-2
j_gene: TRBJ2-5
abundance: -
CDR3aa: CASSLSTSGLLETQYF
CDR3nt: TGTGCCAGCAGCCTTTCGACTAGCGGGTTATTAGAGACCCAGTACTTC

d_gene: TRBD2
v_gene: TRBV18
j_gene: TRBJ2-1
abundance: -
CDR3aa: CASSLTPSSGGSYNEQFF
CDR3nt: TGTGCCAGCTCCCTAACCCCTTCTAGCGGGGGGTCATACAATGAGCAGTTCTTC

d_gene: TRBD1
v_gene: TRBV2
j_gene: TRBJ1-1
abundance: -
CDR3aa: CASSWDRNTEAFF
CDR3nt: TGTGCCAGCAGTTGGGACAGAAACACTGAAGCTTTCTTT

d_gene: -
v_gene: TRBV2
j_gene: TRBJ2-3
abundance: -
CDR3aa: CASRRHLSTDTQYF
CDR3nt: TGTGCCAGCAGGAGACACCTGAGCACAGATACGCAGTATTTT

d_gene: TRBD2
v_gene: TRBV7-8
j_gene: TRBJ2-3
abundance: -
CDR3aa: CASSFTPAGVVTDTQYF
CDR3nt: TGTGCCAGCAGCTTTACCCCAGCGGGGGTAGTAACAGATACGCAGTATTTT

d_gene: TRBD1
v_gene: TRBV5-1
j_gene: TRBJ2-2
abundance: few
CDR3aa: CASSDKIGGRELFF
CDR3nt: TGCGCCAGCAGCGATAAAATAGGGGGCCGGGAGCTGTTTTTT

d_gene: -
v_gene: TRBV3-1/TRBV3-2
j_gene: TRBJ1-3
abundance: -
CDR3aa: CASSHKGGKGIYF
CDR3nt: TGTGCCAGCAGCCACAAAGGAGGGAAGGGCATATATTTT

d_gene: -
v_gene: TRBV2
j_gene: TRBJ2-2
abundance: many
CDR3aa: CASSTSQRPVGELFF
CDR3nt: TGTGCCAGCAGCACCTCTCAGCGGCCGGTGGGGGAGCTGTTTTTT

d_gene: -
v_gene: TRBV21-1
j_gene: TRBJ1-2
abundance: -
CDR3aa: CASSKAEGGYYGYTF
CDR3nt: TGTGCCAGCAGCAAAGCCGAGGGAGGCTACTATGGCTACACCTTC

d_gene: -
v_gene: TRBV9
j_gene: TRBJ2-1
abundance: -
CDR3aa: CASSVESSSYNEQFF
CDR3nt: TGTGCCAGCAGCGTAGAGTCCAGCTCCTACAATGAGCAGTTCTTC